This section outlines one T cell receptor beta chain sequence together with its context. The data were obtained in a study of technical replicates of blood from a handful of donors. The CDR3 totals 17 residues. The V and J ends lost 4 bases and 0 bases, in that order; junction bases with no gene match: 9. CDR1 SGHAT and CDR2 FQNNGV come from the germline V gene. The method was immunoSEQ multiplex PCR; TCRdb's version includes in-frame clones alone and lacks a portion of them. The sample records some 49,000 clones, roughly nine tenths being singletons. The chain recombines TRBV11-2 with TRBJ2-1, with 7 nucleotides matching TRBD2. Source material: PBMCs. The TCR sequence derives from a human donor in good health. Some clones in this sample may be carry-over from other donors' samples. The CDR3 bases are TGTGCCAGCAGCTCGCGGGGGTGGGCCCGCTCCTACAATGAGCAGTTCTTC. This encodes CASSSRGWARSYNEQFF.